The rows below give T cell receptor beta chains drawn from one sample of a study of CD8 T cells in Susac syndrome. TCRdb reprocessed the immunoSEQ multiplex PCR reads via MiXCR and lists one record per CDR3 protein. Of about 140,000 distinct CDR3 sequences in the sample, more than 85% were seen once. Sequencing was performed on CD4+ T cells from PBMCs. Receptors were obtained from a human donor with Susac syndrome. The CDR3 runs from the conserved cysteine through the conserved F or W. For some rows the clone size is stated as once, few or many, or as a class when expanded; others skip it.

V	size	J	CDR3
TRBV4-3	once	TRBJ2-1	CASSQEAVSSYNEQFF
TRBV7-9	-	TRBJ1-1	CASSLDRGSNTEAFF
TRBV30	-	TRBJ1-1	CAWKRAPTEAFF
TRBV24-1	-	TRBJ1-1	CATRLGGAAFF
TRBV5-1	-	TRBJ2-2	CASSVGQGDTGELFF
TRBV2	-	TRBJ2-7	CASSISYEQYF
TRBV12-3/TRBV12-4	-	TRBJ2-5	CASTLRGLGETQYF
TRBV7-9	-	TRBJ1-1	CASSVARGGDAEAFF
TRBV15	-	TRBJ2-7	CATSALSGSYEQYF
TRBV7-6	-	TRBJ2-5	CASSLARGGQETQYF
TRBV11-2	-	TRBJ1-1	CASSLRQLTEAFF
TRBV14	-	TRBJ2-3	CASSKITGWDTQYF
TRBV5-1	-	TRBJ1-1	CASRTGTGGLGTEAFF
TRBV7-9	once	TRBJ1-1	CASSNTGLGQGPPEAFF
TRBV20-1	-	TRBJ2-5	CSARARTGDTQYF
TRBV6-5	-	TRBJ2-7	CASSYGAAGGPYEQYF
TRBV29-1	once	TRBJ1-4	CSVAKKEKLFF
TRBV4-1	once	TRBJ2-7	CASSHPRGIWGTSYEQYF
TRBV20-1	-	TRBJ2-7	CSAWRDSSYEQYF
TRBV7-9	-	TRBJ1-2	CASSDRTGGYTF
TRBV6-5	-	TRBJ1-1	CASSYSQARATEAFF
TRBV29-1	-	TRBJ2-7	CSVEVGTSYEQYF
TRBV21-1	-	TRBJ1-2	CATPNDYGYTF
TRBV5-6	once	TRBJ1-2	CASSPGGQGSGYTF
TRBV20-1	-	TRBJ1-2	CSASLHRGNYGYTF
TRBV20-1	-	TRBJ1-3	CSASEMKGSKVSGNTIYF
TRBV30	-	TRBJ1-2	CAWSVTGFKYSYTF
TRBV2	-	TRBJ2-6	CASSADRGLLSGANVLTF
TRBV24-1	-	TRBJ2-2	CASSGVNTGELFF
TRBV12-3/TRBV12-4	-	TRBJ1-1	CASSLFGDGTEAFF
TRBV20-1	-	TRBJ2-1	CSAESGSPGINEQFF
TRBV20-1	-	TRBJ2-7	CSASLLGEQYF
TRBV14	-	TRBJ2-7	CASSRGGGYGTTYEQYF
TRBV19	-	TRBJ1-5	CASSGAPGGPQHF
TRBV6-1	-	TRBJ2-7	CASRLGVASYEQYF
TRBV5-1	-	TRBJ2-3	CASARQGNTDTQYF
TRBV12-3/TRBV12-4	-	TRBJ2-1	CASSPSASGASYNEQFF
TRBV28	-	TRBJ2-2	CASNPGMSTGELFF
TRBV12-3/TRBV12-4	-	TRBJ1-2	CASSQTDSTYGYTF
TRBV5-1	-	TRBJ2-6	CASSLPGRSSGANVLTF
TRBV9	-	TRBJ2-1	CASSVGQGGFSYNEQFF
TRBV18	-	TRBJ2-6	CASGIQFSGANVLTF
TRBV29-1	-	TRBJ2-1	CSVWTSGNEQFF
TRBV20-1	-	TRBJ2-7	CSARDPFSYEQYF
TRBV20-1	-	TRBJ2-2	CSARAPWGQRNTGELFF
TRBV30	-	TRBJ2-3	CAWSFGASATQYF
TRBV7-2	-	TRBJ2-2	CASSAGTSGRLWLFF
TRBV12-3/TRBV12-4	-	TRBJ1-5	CASSPGGGVNQPQHF
TRBV9	once	TRBJ2-1	CASSELSGGSNEQFF
TRBV7-6	-	TRBJ2-2	CASSLGGGAANTGELFF
TRBV3-1	-	TRBJ1-1	CASSQIGTPNTEAFF